A single sample gave rise to the 27 T cell receptor beta chains below, sequenced in a study of blood T cell repertoires in COVID-19. Sequencing used immunoSEQ multiplex PCR; TCRdb keeps in-frame clones, though not all of them. The table has about 300,000 clones, 75% to 95% seen once. The material sequenced was peripheral blood. Source of these receptors: a woman aged 25 to 45 with COVID-19, enrolled during active disease.

J is TRBJ2-5 and V is TRBV30; D possibly corresponds to TRBD2 (6 bases). The germline gives CDR1 GTSNPN, CDR2 SVGIG (reference sequence). Trimming stripped 5 bases from V and 5 bases from J, with 12 bases between. The CDR3 covers 12 residues. The CDR3 DNA sequence: TGTGCCTGGGGAGGGCTGGAGGAGACCCAGTACTTC. Translated, it gives CAWGGLEETQYF.

The gene calls are TRBV29-1 and TRBJ2-3, with TRBD1 matching 8 bases. Trimming cost V 2 bases and J 11 bases; bases outside gene matches: 6. The CDR3 extends over 12 amino acids. Germline V CDR1 and CDR2: SQVTM, ANQGSEA. CDR3: CSVELGTGRQYF. The CDR3 nucleotides are TGCAGCGTTGAACTCGGGACAGGCCGGCAGTATTTT.

V gene TRBV27 combines with J gene TRBJ2-7; perhaps TRBD2 as D (5 bases). The CDR3 extends over 14 amino acids. Germline V lookup: CDR1 MNHEY, CDR2 SMNVEV (reference sequence). V was cut by 2 bases and J by 0 bases, with 8 bases left in between. For the CDR3, the DNA is TGTGCCAGCAGTTTAGGACTTAGCTCCTACGAGCAGTACTTC. It translates to CASSLGLSSYEQYF.

The chain is built from TRBV11-3 and TRBJ2-5; 7 positions agree with TRBD2. Germline trimming cut 3 bases from V and 5 bases from J; bases unmatched to any gene: 9. This CDR3 spans 15 amino acids. CDR1 is SGHNT, CDR2 YENEEA, per germline. CDR3 sequence (DNA): TGTGCCAGCAGCTTGGGTAGGGGTAGCGGGGAGACCCAGTACTTC. This gives the protein CASSLGRGSGETQYF.

As to this clone: Relative to the germline gene, one junction end is altered; a read error may explain this. The chain is built from TRBV7-3 and TRBJ1-5; 9 nucleotides line up with TRBD1. The CDR3 covers 16 residues. Germline lookup yields CDR1 SGHTA and CDR2 FQGTGA. CDR3 in amino acids: CASSPRSGQGHQSQHF. CDR3 in DNA: TGTGCCAGCAGCCCACGGTCGGGACAGGGCCATCAGTCCCAGCATTTT.

This chain links TRBV6-5 with TRBJ2-3, with 8 bases aligning to TRBD2. J was trimmed by 5 bases and V by 2 bases; bases with no gene match: 9. CDR3 length: 16 amino acids. The germline V gene has CDR1 MNHEY and CDR2 SVGAGI. The CDR3: CASSYGRSGRRDTQYF. In nucleotides, the CDR3 is TGTGCCAGCAGTTACGGGCGGAGCGGGAGACGAGATACGCAGTATTTT.

The chain employs TRBV28 and TRBJ2-1, with 7 bases aligning to TRBD1. The CDR3 covers 17 residues. J was trimmed by 10 bases and V by 1 base; bases with no gene match: 16. Germline V gene lookup returns CDR1 MDHEN and CDR2 SYDVKM. CDR3 bases: TGTGCCAGCAGTTTATCTCTGGGGGACAGAATCTTTCTAGAGCAGTTCTTC. Encoded protein: CASSLSLGDRIFLEQFF.

The chain combines TRBV3-1 (or the pseudogene TRBV3-2) with TRBJ2-5; TRBD2 matches 7 bases. In germline, CDR1 is LGHDT, CDR2 YNNKEL (reference sequence). The CDR3 is 17 amino acids. The junction had 9 bases not matched to a gene; V was cut back by 0 bases and J by 2 bases. CDR3 DNA sequence: TGTGCCAGCAGCCAAGATCAAGGAAGCGGGGTGCAAGAGACCCAGTACTTC. It is translated as CASSQDQGSGVQETQYF.

The genes are TRBV2 and TRBJ2-1; tentative D call: TRBD2 (5 bases). With 4 bases removed from V and 7 bases from J, the gap between germline ends came to 5 bases. Germline CDR1 and CDR2: SNHLY and FYNNEI. The CDR3 length is 11 residues. This CDR3 reads CASSGENEQFF. CDR3 nucleotides: TGTGCCAGCAGTGGGGAGAATGAGCAGTTCTTC.

This chain links TRBV30 with TRBJ1-1; 7 bases match TRBD1. Germline lookup yields CDR1 GTSNPN and CDR2 SVGIG (reference sequence). The CDR3 loop spans 15 amino acids. With V trimmed by 3 bases and J by 4 bases, 11 bases remained unmatched. The CDR3 nucleotides read TGTGCCTGGAGCCCAAGGGTACAGGGGTCCACTGAAGCTTTCTTT. Protein sequence: CAWSPRVQGSTEAFF. Full variable domain (rest looked up from reference TRBV30 and TRBJ1-1): SQTIHQWPATLVQPVGSPLSLECTVEGTSNPNLYWYRQAAGRGLQLLFYSVGIGQISSEVPQNLSASRPQDRQFILSSKKLLLSDSGFYLCAWSPRVQGSTEAFFGQGTRLTVV.

The chain is built from TRBV28 and TRBJ2-2; no clear D. The germline V and J ends were trimmed by 3 bases and 4 bases, with 6 bases remaining between them. This CDR3 spans 13 amino acids. Germline V gene data show CDR1 as MDHEN and CDR2 as SYDVKM. The CDR3 DNA sequence: TGTGCCAGCAGTTTCCTCCTCACCGGGGAGCTGTTTTTT. Translation gives CASSFLLTGELFF.

The chain is built from TRBV5-1 and TRBJ1-1; unclear D gene. Trimming shortened V by 0 bases and J by 6 bases, and 18 bases separated the two germline ends. This CDR3 has 16 residues. In germline, CDR1 is SGHRS, CDR2 YFSETQ. The CDR3 bases are TGCGCCAGCAGCTTGGCCGGAGCCCTTAGGATCCCTGAAGCTTTCTTT. Its translation is CASSLAGALRIPEAFF.

The chain employs TRBV11-2 and TRBJ2-7; 8 bases map to TRBD1. The V and J ends lost 9 bases and 1 base, in that order; junction bases with no gene match: 11. This CDR3 spans 15 amino acids. From germline, CDR1 is SGHAT and CDR2 FQNNGV. DNA of the CDR3: TGTGCCAGTAGGGGCTGGCGACAGGGGTCCTACGAGCAGTACTTC. This gives the protein CASRGWRQGSYEQYF.

The chain carries TRBV18 and TRBJ2-3, with 7 bases identical to TRBD2. Germline trimming cut 6 bases from V and 3 bases from J; bases unmatched to any gene: 6. CDR1 KGHSH and CDR2 LQKENI come from the germline V gene. The CDR3 totals 14 residues. The DNA of the CDR3 is TGTGCCAGCTCTCCCCTCGGGGGGACAGATACGCAGTATTTT. The encoded protein is CASSPLGGTDTQYF. Variable domain in full (rest from reference TRBV18 and TRBJ2-3): NAGVMQNPRHLVRRRGQEARLRCSPMKGHSHVYWYRQLPEEGLKFMVYLQKENIIDESGMPKERFSAEFPKEGPSILRIQQVVRGDSAAYFCASSPLGGTDTQYFGPGTRLTVL.

This chain uses TRBV5-5 with TRBJ1-2; D not resolved. The CDR3 has 14 residues. CDR1 and CDR2 (germline): SGHKS, YYEKEE (reference sequence). V shed 0 bases and J shed 0 bases, with 6 bases lying between them. The DNA of the CDR3 is TGTGCCAGCAGCTTGGATACTACTAACTATGGCTACACCTTC. This codes for CASSLDTTNYGYTF.

The V gene is TRBV30, the J gene TRBJ1-5; D unclear. Trimming removed 5 bases from V and 0 bases from J, with 14 bases in between. Germline V gives CDR1 GTSNPN, CDR2 SVGIG (reference sequence). This CDR3 spans 15 amino acids. The CDR3: CAWGVYGDSNQPQHF. CDR3 coding DNA: TGTGCCTGGGGCGTGTACGGGGATAGCAATCAGCCCCAGCATTTT.

The J gene is TRBJ2-1, the V gene TRBV5-1; TRBD2 matches 12 bases. The CDR3 loop spans 16 amino acids. With 3 bases clipped from V and 5 bases from J, the junction kept 6 bases outside the gene matches. Germline lookup yields CDR1 SGHRS and CDR2 YFSETQ. As DNA, the CDR3 is TGCGCCAGCAGCTACGGACTAGCGGGGCGTAACAATGAGCAGTTCTTC. Amino acids: CASSYGLAGRNNEQFF. Using reference TRBV5-1 and TRBJ2-1 for the parts outside the CDR3, the full variable domain is KAGVTQTPRYLIKTRGQQVTLSCSPISGHRSVSWYQQTPGQGLQFLFEYFSETQRNKGNFPGRFSGRQFSNSRSEMNVSTLELGDSALYLCASSYGLAGRNNEQFFGPGTRLTVL.

This clone was found a few times. The J gene is TRBJ2-3, the V gene TRBV9; D is unresolved. CDR3 length: 14 amino acids. Germline CDR1 SGDLS, CDR2 YYNGEE. The V end lost 0 bases, the J end lost 1 base, and 6 bases lay between the germline ends. CDR3 sequence: CASSVESGTDTQYF. The CDR3 nucleotides are TGTGCCAGCAGCGTAGAAAGCGGCACAGATACGCAGTATTTT.

The J gene is TRBJ2-7, the V gene TRBV7-2, with D possibly TRBD1 on 6 matching bases. The CDR3 has 16 residues. V was shortened by 8 bases and J by 0 bases, with 20 bases between the two germline ends. Germline-derived CDR1 and CDR2 are SGHTA and FQGNSA. The CDR3 DNA follows: TGTGCCAGCCATGGGGCGTGGGGGCCCAACTCCTACGAGCAGTACTTC. The encoded protein is CASHGAWGPNSYEQYF.

This chain links TRBV27 with TRBJ1-2, with D maybe TRBD1 (5 bases). Trimming took off 4 bases at V and 6 bases at J, with 15 bases between the two ends. Germline loops: CDR1 MNHEY, CDR2 SMNVEV (reference sequence). CDR3 length equals 14 residues. CDR3 residues: CASSSRSPRDGYTF. DNA of the CDR3: TGTGCCAGCAGTTCCCGGTCTCCCAGGGATGGCTACACCTTC.

The chain is built from TRBV6-2 or TRBV6-3 and TRBJ2-7, with 8 bases aligning to TRBD1. With V trimmed by 5 bases and J by 2 bases, 11 bases remained unmatched. The CDR3 sequence is 16 residues long. CDR1 MNHEY and CDR2 SVGEGT come from the germline V gene. DNA of the CDR3: TGTGCCAGCAGTACAGACAGGGGTCGGGTAGCCTACGAGCAGTACTTC. It is translated as CASSTDRGRVAYEQYF.

This clone was observed once. This chain uses TRBV28 with TRBJ2-1; D is perhaps TRBD2 (5 bases). The CDR3 covers 15 residues. Trimming pared 3 bases from V and 4 bases from J, leaving 13 bases between. Germline values: CDR1 MDHEN, CDR2 SYDVKM. The DNA of the CDR3 is TGTGCCAGCAGTTTGGCTAGCCTTGGATACAATGAGCAGTTCTTC. It codes for CASSLASLGYNEQFF.

The rearrangement links TRBV13 to TRBJ1-2; a possible D gene is TRBD1 (5 bases). V dropped 2 bases and J dropped 8 bases, with 12 bases sitting between them. Germline CDR1 is PRHDT and CDR2 is FYEKMQ (reference sequence). This CDR3 is built from 13 residues. The CDR3 sequence: CASSLYEGVGYTF. CDR3 nucleotide sequence: TGTGCCAGCAGCTTATATGAAGGGGTAGGCTACACCTTC.

The chain is built from TRBV4-2 and TRBJ2-1, with TRBD1 identical over 9 bases. The CDR3 is made up of 14 amino acids. Germline V gene sequence: CDR1 LGHNA, CDR2 YNFKEQ. The ends lost 4 bases at V and 8 bases at J; junction bases unmatched: 6. CDR3 sequence: CASSLGQGQDEQFF. The CDR3 bases are TGTGCCAGCAGCCTCGGACAGGGGCAGGATGAGCAGTTCTTC.

This clone was detected once. This rearrangement joins TRBV2 to TRBJ1-1; D remains ambiguous. The CDR3 runs to 13 residues. In germline, CDR1 is SNHLY, CDR2 FYNNEI. Between the trimmed V and J ends, which lost 4 bases and 0 bases, there was a span of 6 bases. The CDR3 protein is CASSGQMNTEAFF. CDR3 DNA sequence: TGTGCCAGCAGTGGACAAATGAACACTGAAGCTTTCTTT.

The count of this clone is one. The chain has TRBV3-1 (or the pseudogene TRBV3-2) and TRBJ2-7; 8 bases fit TRBD1. Germline V gene lookup returns CDR1 LGHDT and CDR2 YNNKEL (reference sequence). V was pared by 2 bases and J by 7 bases, with 10 bases of the junction left unmatched. The CDR3 extends over 15 amino acids. The CDR3 DNA reads TGTGCCAGCAGCCAACCACGACAGGGGATATGGGAGCAGTACTTC. This codes for CASSQPRQGIWEQYF.

The chain recombines TRBV5-5 with TRBJ1-1; possibly TRBD1 for D (5 bases). V was pared by 4 bases and J by 4 bases, with 20 bases between. This CDR3 contains 16 residues. Per the germline V gene, CDR1 is SGHKS and CDR2 is YYEKEE (reference sequence). The CDR3 loop is CASSPARQTPTTEAFF. CDR3 DNA: TGTGCCAGCAGCCCCGCCAGACAGACTCCGACCACTGAAGCTTTCTTT.